This passage covers 18 T cell receptor beta chains from one sample sequenced in a study of Tregs in tolerant kidney transplant recipients. Sequencing was performed with immunoSEQ multiplex PCR; in TCRdb, only in-frame clones are kept and a portion is missing. The sample includes about 78,000 clones, approximately 89% of them seen just once. The sequencing used Tregs from blood, collected before the transplant. These TCRs come from a human donor who received a combined kidney and bone marrow transplant.

The chain links TRBV5-6 to TRBJ2-7; 9 bases align to TRBD1. This CDR3 spans 14 amino acids. The trim removed 2 bases at V and 5 bases at J, leaving 5 bases unmatched. CDR1 and CDR2 from the germline V gene are SGHDT and YYEEEE. DNA of the CDR3: TGTGCCAGCAGCTTTGACAGGGGGACCCACGAGCAGTACTTC. It encodes CASSFDRGTHEQYF.

The chain couples TRBV5-1 to TRBJ1-3, with D unclear. The CDR3 spans 17 residues. The V end lost 5 bases, the J end lost 0 bases, and 18 bases lay between the germline ends. Germline values: CDR1 SGHRS, CDR2 YFSETQ. The CDR3 DNA follows: TGCGCCAGCAGTTCCGAGCCGGGAATCTCCTCTGGAAACACCATATATTTT. Its translation: CASSSEPGISSGNTIYF.

The V and J genes are TRBV9 and TRBJ2-7, with D unclear. This CDR3 has 14 residues. Germline V gives CDR1 SGDLS, CDR2 YYNGEE. V was trimmed by 1 base and J by 0 bases, leaving 8 bases between them. The CDR3 region is CASSVLGDSYEQYF. In DNA form, the CDR3 reads TGTGCCAGCAGCGTATTAGGCGACTCCTACGAGCAGTACTTC. The full variable domain, in which reference TRBV9 and TRBJ2-7 provide the parts outside the CDR3, is DSGVTQTPKHLITATGQRVTLRCSPRSGDLSVYWYQQSLDQGLQFLIQYYNGEERAKGNILERFSAQQFPDLHSELNLSSLELGDSALYFCASSVLGDSYEQYFGPGTRLTVT.

This chain uses TRBV10-3 with TRBJ1-1; possible D gene TRBD1, 5 bases. Germline-derived CDR1 and CDR2 are ENHRY and SYGVKD. There are 21 residues in the CDR3. Trimming shortened V by 4 bases and J by 1 base, and 31 bases separated the two germline ends. The DNA of the CDR3 is TGTGCCATCAGTGGGACACGGCCATCACCCCAACCTGTGTCCTCGAACACTGAAGCTTTCTTT. Encoded protein: CAISGTRPSPQPVSSNTEAFF.

This chain connects TRBV2 to TRBJ2-1; 11 positions match TRBD2. There are 11 residues in the CDR3. The germline V gene encodes CDR1 SNHLY and CDR2 FYNNEI. With 4 bases clipped from V and 15 bases from J, the junction kept 2 bases outside the gene matches. Written as DNA, the CDR3 is TGTGCCAGCAGTGTTAGCGGGAGGGGGTTCTTC. This gives the protein CASSVSGRGFF.

The rearrangement links TRBV18 to TRBJ2-5; maybe TRBD2 (6 bases). Germline lookup yields CDR1 KGHSH and CDR2 LQKENI. The V end was cut by 3 bases, the J end by 5 bases, with 16 bases between. The CDR3 is made up of 15 amino acids. DNA of the CDR3: TGTGCCAGCTCACCTCAGACGGGAGTGGGGGAGACCCAGTACTTC. This gives the protein CASSPQTGVGETQYF.

V usage is TRBV7-2 and J usage is TRBJ1-1, with D unclear. The CDR3 contains 14 residues. In germline, CDR1 is SGHTA, CDR2 FQGNSA. Trimming stripped 5 bases from V and 1 base from J, with 11 bases between. CDR3: CASSIIGGNTEAFF. The CDR3 bases are TGTGCCAGCAGCATCATCGGCGGGAACACTGAAGCTTTCTTT.

V and J are TRBV27 and TRBJ2-4; TRBD1 matches 8 bases. This CDR3 has 14 amino acids. Germline CDR1 reads MNHEY; CDR2 reads SMNVEV (reference sequence). The V gene end was trimmed by 0 bases and the J gene end by 6 bases; junction bases not matched to a gene: 1. The CDR3 spells CASSLSRGLNIQYF. The DNA for the CDR3 is TGTGCCAGCAGTTTATCCAGGGGGCTAAACATTCAGTACTTC.

This clone was counted a few times. This chain connects TRBV11-3 to TRBJ2-3; the D gene is possibly TRBD1 (5 bases). Germline-derived CDR1 and CDR2 are SGHNT and YENEEA. Trimming cost V 4 bases and J 3 bases, with 11 bases left between them. The CDR3 length is 14 residues. The CDR3 nucleotides read TGTGCCAGCAGCTCACGAGCAGGGACAGATACGCAGTATTTT. The encoded protein is CASSSRAGTDTQYF. Looking up the rest from reference TRBV11-3 and TRBJ2-3 gives the full variable domain: EAGVVQSPRYKIIEKKQPVAFWCNPISGHNTLYWYLQNLGQGPELLIRYENEEAVDDSQLPKDRFSAERLKGVDSTLKIQPAELGDSAVYLCASSSRAGTDTQYFGPGTRLTVL.

The V call is TRBV29-1, the J call TRBJ1-1, with 9 bases that match TRBD1. CDR3 length equals 13 residues. Germline V gene data show CDR1 as SQVTM and CDR2 as ANQGSEA. V lost 7 bases, J lost 1 base, and 4 bases stayed unmatched. This CDR3 is CSAPGQGNTEAFF. CDR3 DNA: TGCAGCGCACCGGGACAGGGGAACACTGAAGCTTTCTTT.

J is TRBJ2-1 and V is TRBV7-8; no clear D. The CDR3 spans 18 residues. Trimming cost V 2 bases and J 0 bases, with 17 bases left between them. Per the germline V gene, CDR1 is SGHVS and CDR2 is FQNEAQ. CDR3 protein: CASSLYSRHQSSYNEQFF. The CDR3 DNA is TGTGCCAGCAGCTTATATAGTAGGCATCAGAGCTCCTACAATGAGCAGTTCTTC.

A remark on this clone: The sample contains more than one DNA sequence encoding this CDR3. This chain connects TRBV2 to TRBJ2-4; 7 bases agree with TRBD2. Trimming at V came to 3 bases and at J to 0 bases, leaving 5 bases not matched to a gene. This CDR3 has 16 residues. Germline CDR1 and CDR2: SNHLY and FYNNEI. This CDR3 is CASSDLGGGAKNIQYF. The CDR3 DNA follows: TGTGCCAGCAGTGATCTAGGCGGGGGAGCCAAAAACATTCAGTACTTC.

The chain recombines TRBV28 with TRBJ1-2; no reliable D call. This CDR3 has 14 amino acids. Germline CDR1 and CDR2: MDHEN and SYDVKM. V was shortened by 3 bases and J by 0 bases, with 8 bases between the two germline ends. The CDR3 DNA follows: TGTGCCAGCAGTTTCGGCGGTTCTAACTATGGCTACACCTTC. Protein sequence: CASSFGGSNYGYTF.

The V and J genes are TRBV11-3 and TRBJ2-2; no clear D gene. V was shortened by 0 bases and J by 6 bases, with 20 bases between the two germline ends. The CDR3 is 18 residues long. Germline V CDR1 and CDR2: SGHNT, YENEEA. CDR3 sequence: CASSLDYSPGLVAGELFF. The CDR3 DNA follows: TGTGCCAGCAGCTTAGACTACTCCCCGGGTCTGGTGGCCGGGGAGCTGTTTTTT. The complete variable domain, with remaining parts taken from reference TRBV11-3 and TRBJ2-2, reads EAGVVQSPRYKIIEKKQPVAFWCNPISGHNTLYWYLQNLGQGPELLIRYENEEAVDDSQLPKDRFSAERLKGVDSTLKIQPAELGDSAVYLCASSLDYSPGLVAGELFFGEGSRLTVL.

The chain combines TRBV11-1 with TRBJ1-1; 10 bases are shared with TRBD1. CDR1 and CDR2 (germline): SGHAT, FQDESV (reference sequence). There are 15 residues in the CDR3. The junction had 4 bases not matched to a gene; V was cut back by 5 bases and J by 1 base. The CDR3 DNA reads as TGTGCCAGCAGCAAAAGGACAGGGGGGAACACTGAAGCTTTCTTT. This sequence encodes CASSKRTGGNTEAFF.

Only one count was recorded for this clone. The chain links TRBV9 to TRBJ2-3; 10 bases line up with TRBD2. Germline-derived CDR1 and CDR2 are SGDLS and YYNGEE. The CDR3 runs to 15 residues. V lost 4 bases to trimming and J lost 3 bases; unmatched junction nucleotides: 5. CDR3 in amino acids: CASSQSTSGTDTQYF. For the CDR3, the DNA is TGTGCCAGCAGCCAGTCGACTAGCGGGACAGATACGCAGTATTTT. The whole variable domain, remainder taken from reference TRBV9 and TRBJ2-3, is DSGVTQTPKHLITATGQRVTLRCSPRSGDLSVYWYQQSLDQGLQFLIQYYNGEERAKGNILERFSAQQFPDLHSELNLSSLELGDSALYFCASSQSTSGTDTQYFGPGTRLTVL.

This clone was picked up a small number of times. The V call is TRBV10-3, the J call TRBJ2-5, with a possible D match to TRBD1 (5 bases). This CDR3 is built from 12 residues. Trimming removed 10 bases at V and 0 bases at J, with 9 bases between. Germline CDR1 and CDR2: ENHRY and SYGVKD. CDR3 region: CATQGNQETQYF. The DNA of the CDR3 is TGTGCCACCCAGGGAAACCAAGAGACCCAGTACTTC.

The chain carries TRBV25-1 and TRBJ2-7; 8 bases align to TRBD1. The J segment lost 3 bases and the V segment lost 5 bases, leaving 3 bases of the junction unmatched. Germline V gives CDR1 MGHDK, CDR2 SYGVNS. The CDR3 extends over 13 amino acids. This CDR3 reads CASSYGTGYEQYF. For the CDR3, the DNA is TGTGCCAGCAGTTATGGGACAGGCTACGAGCAGTACTTC.